The TCR beta chain under discussion was sequenced for a study of T-cell reconstitution after alpha-beta-depleted transplantation in children. This clonotype was seen once. Trimming shortened V by 0 bases and J by 4 bases, and 10 bases separated the two germline ends. The CDR3 covers 15 residues. Looked up from germline, CDR1 is LNHDA and CDR2 is SQIVND (reference sequence). Molecular barcoding with unique molecular identifiers was used for the TCRbeta library. One entry per CDR3 protein results from TCRdb running MiXCR on the PCR reads. This table holds roughly 350,000 distinct CDR3 sequences, 10% found once.

The receptor was isolated from a human donor who donated a stem cell graft to a child with acute lymphoblastic leukemia. This sequence joins TRBV19 and TRBJ1-5, with D possibly matching TRBD1 (5 bases). The sample here was PBMCs from the stem cell graft donor, taken from the stem cell graft. CDR3 sequence: CASSIESRVNQPQHF. DNA of the CDR3: TGTGCCAGTAGTATAGAAAGCAGGGTGAATCAGCCCCAGCATTTT.